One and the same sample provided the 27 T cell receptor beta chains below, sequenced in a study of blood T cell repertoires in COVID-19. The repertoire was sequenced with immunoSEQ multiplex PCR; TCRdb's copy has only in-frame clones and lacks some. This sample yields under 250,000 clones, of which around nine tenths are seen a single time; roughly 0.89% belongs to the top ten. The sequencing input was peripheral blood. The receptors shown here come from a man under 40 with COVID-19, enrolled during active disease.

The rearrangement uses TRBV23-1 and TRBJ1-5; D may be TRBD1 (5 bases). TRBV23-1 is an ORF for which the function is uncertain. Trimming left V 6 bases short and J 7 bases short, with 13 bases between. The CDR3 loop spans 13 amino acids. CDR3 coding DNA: TGCGCCAGCAGCCCTGGGGGGATACAGCCCCAGCATTTT. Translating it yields CASSPGGIQPQHF.

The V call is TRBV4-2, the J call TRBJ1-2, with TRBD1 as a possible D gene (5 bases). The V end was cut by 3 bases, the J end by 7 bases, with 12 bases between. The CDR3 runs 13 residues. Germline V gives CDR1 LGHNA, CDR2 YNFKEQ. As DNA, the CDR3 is TGTGCCAGCAGCCATGGTGGGGGAGGTGGCTACACCTTC. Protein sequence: CASSHGGGGGYTF.

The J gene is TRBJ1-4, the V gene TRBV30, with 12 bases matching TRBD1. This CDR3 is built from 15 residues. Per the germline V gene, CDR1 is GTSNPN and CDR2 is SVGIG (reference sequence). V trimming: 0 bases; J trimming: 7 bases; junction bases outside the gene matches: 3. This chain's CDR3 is CAWSVGTGGGEKLFF. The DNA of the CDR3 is TGTGCCTGGAGTGTCGGGACAGGGGGCGGTGAAAAACTGTTTTTT.

The CDR3 DNA follows: TGTGCCAGCAGTCCCCCACGGACAGGGGGGCTCACAGATACGCAGTATTTT. It specifies CASSPPRTGGLTDTQYF. The chain uses TRBV28 and TRBJ2-3, with 10 bases identical to TRBD1. V was pared by 5 bases and J by 2 bases, with 10 bases of the junction left unmatched. In germline, CDR1 is MDHEN, CDR2 SYDVKM. The CDR3 is made up of 17 amino acids.

CDR3: CASSLALAGTYEQYF. CDR3 bases: TGCGCCAGCAGCTTGGCCCTAGCGGGGACCTACGAGCAGTACTTC. This chain connects TRBV5-1 to TRBJ2-7; TRBD2 aligns across 9 bases. The CDR3 contains 15 residues. CDR1 and CDR2 from the germline V gene are SGHRS and YFSETQ. V lost 0 bases and J lost 2; bases outside the gene matches: 3.

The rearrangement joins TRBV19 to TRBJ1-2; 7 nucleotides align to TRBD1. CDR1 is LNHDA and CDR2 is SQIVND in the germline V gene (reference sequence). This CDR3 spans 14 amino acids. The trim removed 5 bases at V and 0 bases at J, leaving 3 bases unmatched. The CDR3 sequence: CASSRGGPNYGYTF. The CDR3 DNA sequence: TGTGCCAGTAGTCGAGGGGGCCCTAACTATGGCTACACCTTC.

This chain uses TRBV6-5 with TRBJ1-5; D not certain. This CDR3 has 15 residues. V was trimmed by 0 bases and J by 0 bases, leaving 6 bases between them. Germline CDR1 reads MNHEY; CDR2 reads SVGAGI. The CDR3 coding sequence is TGTGCCAGCAGTTACTCGACAAATAGCAATCAGCCCCAGCATTTT. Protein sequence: CASSYSTNSNQPQHF.

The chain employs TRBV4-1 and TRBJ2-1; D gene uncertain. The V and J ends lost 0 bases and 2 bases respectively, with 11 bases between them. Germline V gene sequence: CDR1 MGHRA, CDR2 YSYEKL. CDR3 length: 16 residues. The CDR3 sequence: CASSQDWANAYNEQFF. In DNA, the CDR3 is TGCGCCAGCAGCCAAGATTGGGCCAACGCCTACAATGAGCAGTTCTTC.

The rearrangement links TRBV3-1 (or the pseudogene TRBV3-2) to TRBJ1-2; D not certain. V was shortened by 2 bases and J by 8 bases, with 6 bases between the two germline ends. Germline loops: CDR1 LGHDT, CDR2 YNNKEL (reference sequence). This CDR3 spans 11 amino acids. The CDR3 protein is CASSQQRGYTF. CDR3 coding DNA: TGTGCCAGCAGCCAACAACGGGGCTACACCTTC.

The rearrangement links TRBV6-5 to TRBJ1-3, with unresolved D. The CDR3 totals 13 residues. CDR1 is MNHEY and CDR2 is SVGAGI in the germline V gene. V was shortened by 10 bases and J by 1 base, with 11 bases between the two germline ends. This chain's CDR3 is CAIWPRSGNTIYF. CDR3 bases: TGTGCCATTTGGCCGCGGTCTGGAAACACCATATATTTT.

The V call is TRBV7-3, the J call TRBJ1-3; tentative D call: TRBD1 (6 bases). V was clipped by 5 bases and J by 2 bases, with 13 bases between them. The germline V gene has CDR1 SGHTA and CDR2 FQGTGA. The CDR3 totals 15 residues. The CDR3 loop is CASSPGGGPGNTIYF. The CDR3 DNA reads TGTGCCAGCAGCCCAGGCGGGGGCCCTGGAAACACCATATATTTT.

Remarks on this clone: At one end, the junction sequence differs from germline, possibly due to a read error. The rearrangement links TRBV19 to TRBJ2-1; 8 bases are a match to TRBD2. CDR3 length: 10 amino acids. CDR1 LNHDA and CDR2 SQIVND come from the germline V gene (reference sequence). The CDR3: CSSGSSKQFF. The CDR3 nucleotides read TGCTCTAGCGGGTCCTCTAAGCAGTTCTTC. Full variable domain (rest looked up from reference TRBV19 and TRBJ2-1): DGGITQSPKYLFRKEGQNVTLSCEQNLNHDAMYWYRQDPGQGLRLIYYSQIVNDFQKGDIAEGYSVSREKKESFPLTVTSAQKNPTAFYLCSSGSSKQFFGPGTRLTVL.

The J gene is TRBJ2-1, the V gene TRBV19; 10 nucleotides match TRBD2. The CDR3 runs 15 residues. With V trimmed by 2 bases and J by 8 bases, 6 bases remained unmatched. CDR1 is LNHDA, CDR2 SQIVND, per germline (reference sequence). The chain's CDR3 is CASSILAGAEYEQFF. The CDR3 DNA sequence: TGTGCCAGTAGTATACTAGCGGGGGCGGAATATGAGCAGTTCTTC.

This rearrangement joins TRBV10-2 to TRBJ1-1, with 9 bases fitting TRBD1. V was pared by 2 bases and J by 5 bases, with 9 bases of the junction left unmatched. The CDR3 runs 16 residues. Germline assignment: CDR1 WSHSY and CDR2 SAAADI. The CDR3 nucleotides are TGCGCCAGCAGTGAGAGGGGCAGACAGGGGGGGACTGAAGCTTTCTTT. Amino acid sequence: CASSERGRQGGTEAFF.

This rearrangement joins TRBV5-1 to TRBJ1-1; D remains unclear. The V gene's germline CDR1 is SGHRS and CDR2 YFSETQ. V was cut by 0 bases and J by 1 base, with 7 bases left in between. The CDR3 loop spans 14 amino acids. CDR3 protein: CASSLAAENTEAFF. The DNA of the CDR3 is TGCGCCAGCAGCTTGGCCGCAGAGAACACTGAAGCTTTCTTT.

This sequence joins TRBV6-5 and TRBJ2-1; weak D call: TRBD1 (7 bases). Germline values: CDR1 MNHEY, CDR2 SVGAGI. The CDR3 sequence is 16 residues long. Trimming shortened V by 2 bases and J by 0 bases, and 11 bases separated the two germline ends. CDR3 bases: TGTGCCAGCAGTTACGGCGGGGACAGCTCCTACAATGAGCAGTTCTTC. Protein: CASSYGGDSSYNEQFF.

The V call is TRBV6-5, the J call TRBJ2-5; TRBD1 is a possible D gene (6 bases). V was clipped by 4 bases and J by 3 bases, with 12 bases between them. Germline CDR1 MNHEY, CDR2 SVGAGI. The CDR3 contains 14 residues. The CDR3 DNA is TGTGCCAGCAGTTTTGGTGGGGGCAAAGAGACCCAGTACTTC. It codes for CASSFGGGKETQYF.

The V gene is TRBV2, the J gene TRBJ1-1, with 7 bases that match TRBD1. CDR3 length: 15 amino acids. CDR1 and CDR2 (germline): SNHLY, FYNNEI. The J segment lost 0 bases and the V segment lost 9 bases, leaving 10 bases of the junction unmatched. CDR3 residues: CASGRDSQLNTEAFF. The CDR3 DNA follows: TGTGCCAGTGGGCGGGACAGCCAACTGAACACTGAAGCTTTCTTT.

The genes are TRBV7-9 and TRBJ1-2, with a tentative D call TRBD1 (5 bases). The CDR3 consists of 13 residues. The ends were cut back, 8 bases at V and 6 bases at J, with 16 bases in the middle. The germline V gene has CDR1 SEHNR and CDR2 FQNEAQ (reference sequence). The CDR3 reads CASRGGDGNGYTF. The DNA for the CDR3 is TGTGCCAGCCGCGGGGGGGATGGTAATGGCTACACCTTC.

The CDR3 is CASSPQGAFYGYTF. The CDR3 DNA follows: TGTGCCAGCAGTCCCCAGGGGGCCTTTTATGGCTACACCTTC. The chain carries TRBV6-5 and TRBJ1-2; the match to TRBD1 covers 8 bases. Germline trimming cut 5 bases from V and 5 bases from J; bases unmatched to any gene: 7. CDR1 and CDR2 from the germline V gene are MNHEY and SVGAGI. The CDR3 loop spans 14 amino acids.

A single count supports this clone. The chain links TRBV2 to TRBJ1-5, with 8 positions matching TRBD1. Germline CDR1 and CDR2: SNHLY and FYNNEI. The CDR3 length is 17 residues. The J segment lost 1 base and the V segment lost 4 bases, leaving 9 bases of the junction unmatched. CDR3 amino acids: CASSGSVTGVSNQPQHF. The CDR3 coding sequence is TGTGCCAGCAGTGGCTCGGTGACAGGGGTAAGCAATCAGCCCCAGCATTTT. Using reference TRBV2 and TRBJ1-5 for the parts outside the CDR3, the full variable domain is EPEVTQTPSHQVTQMGQEVILRCVPISNHLYFYWYRQILGQKVEFLVSFYNNEISEKSEIFDDQFSVERPDGSNFTLKIRSTKLEDSAMYFCASSGSVTGVSNQPQHFGDGTRLSIL.

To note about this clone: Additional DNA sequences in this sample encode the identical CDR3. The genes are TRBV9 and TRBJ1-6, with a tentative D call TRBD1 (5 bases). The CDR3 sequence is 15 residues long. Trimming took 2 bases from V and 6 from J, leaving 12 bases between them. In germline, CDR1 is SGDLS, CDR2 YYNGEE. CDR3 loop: CASSVGGIGNSPLHF. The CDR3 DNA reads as TGTGCCAGCAGCGTCGGGGGGATCGGTAATTCACCCCTCCACTTT.

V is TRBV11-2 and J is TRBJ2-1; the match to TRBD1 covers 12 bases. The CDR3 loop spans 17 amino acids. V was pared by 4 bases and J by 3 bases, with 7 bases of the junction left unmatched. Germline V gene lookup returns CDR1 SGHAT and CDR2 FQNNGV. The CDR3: CASSSGTGGDRYNEQFF. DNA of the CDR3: TGTGCCAGCAGCTCCGGGACAGGGGGCGATCGCTACAATGAGCAGTTCTTC.

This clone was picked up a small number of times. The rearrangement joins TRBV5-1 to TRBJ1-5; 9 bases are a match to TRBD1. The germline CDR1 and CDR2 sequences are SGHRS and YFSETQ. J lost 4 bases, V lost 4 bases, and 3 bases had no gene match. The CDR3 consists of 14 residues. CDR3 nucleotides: TGCGCCAGCAGCCTGACAGGGGGGAATCAGCCCCAGCATTTT. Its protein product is CASSLTGGNQPQHF.

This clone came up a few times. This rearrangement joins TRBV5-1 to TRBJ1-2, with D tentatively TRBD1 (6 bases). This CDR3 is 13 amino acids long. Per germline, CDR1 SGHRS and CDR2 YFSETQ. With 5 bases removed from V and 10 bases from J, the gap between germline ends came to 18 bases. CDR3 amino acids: CASRPANSGDYTF. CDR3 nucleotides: TGCGCCAGCAGACCAGCCAATTCAGGGGACTACACCTTC.

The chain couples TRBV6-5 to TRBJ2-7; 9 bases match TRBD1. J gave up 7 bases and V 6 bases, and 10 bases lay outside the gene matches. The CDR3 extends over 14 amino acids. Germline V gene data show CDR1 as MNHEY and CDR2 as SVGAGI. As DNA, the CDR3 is TGTGCCAGCAGCGCCCAACAGGGGGCGGGGGAGCAGTACTTC. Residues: CASSAQQGAGEQYF.

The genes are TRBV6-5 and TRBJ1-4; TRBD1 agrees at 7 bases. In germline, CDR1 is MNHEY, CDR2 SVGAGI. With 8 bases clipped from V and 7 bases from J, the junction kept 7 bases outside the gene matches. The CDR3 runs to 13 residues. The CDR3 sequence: CASALDRAEKLFF. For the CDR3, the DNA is TGTGCCAGCGCCTTAGACAGGGCTGAAAAACTGTTTTTT.